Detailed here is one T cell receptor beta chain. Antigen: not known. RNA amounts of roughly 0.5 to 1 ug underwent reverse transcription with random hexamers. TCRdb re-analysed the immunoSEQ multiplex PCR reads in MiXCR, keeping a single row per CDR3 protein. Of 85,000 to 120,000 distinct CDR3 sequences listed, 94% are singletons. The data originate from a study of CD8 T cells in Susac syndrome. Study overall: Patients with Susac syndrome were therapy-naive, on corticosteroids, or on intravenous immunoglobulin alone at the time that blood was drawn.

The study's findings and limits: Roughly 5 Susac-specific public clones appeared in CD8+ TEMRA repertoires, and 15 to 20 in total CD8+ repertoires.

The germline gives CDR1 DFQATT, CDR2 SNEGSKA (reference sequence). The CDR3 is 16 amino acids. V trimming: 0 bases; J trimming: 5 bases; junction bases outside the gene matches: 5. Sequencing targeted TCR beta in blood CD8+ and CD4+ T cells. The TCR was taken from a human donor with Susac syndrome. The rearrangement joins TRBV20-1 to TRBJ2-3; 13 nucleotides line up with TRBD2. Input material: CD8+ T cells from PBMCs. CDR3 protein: CSAREAGLAGLDTQYF. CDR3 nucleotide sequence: TGCAGTGCTAGAGAGGCGGGACTAGCGGGGTTAGATACGCAGTATTTT.